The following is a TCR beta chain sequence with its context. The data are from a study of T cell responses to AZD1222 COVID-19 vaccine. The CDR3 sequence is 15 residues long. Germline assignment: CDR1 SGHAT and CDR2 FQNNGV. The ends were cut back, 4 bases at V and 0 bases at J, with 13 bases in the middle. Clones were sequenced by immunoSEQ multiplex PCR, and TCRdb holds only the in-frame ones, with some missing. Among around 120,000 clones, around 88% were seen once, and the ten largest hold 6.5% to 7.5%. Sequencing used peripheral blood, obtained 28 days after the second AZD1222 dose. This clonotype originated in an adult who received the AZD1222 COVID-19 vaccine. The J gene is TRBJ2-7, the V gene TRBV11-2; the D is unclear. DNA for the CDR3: TGTGCCAGCAGCTCCCCCGGACCGGTCTCCTACGAGCAGTACTTC. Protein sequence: CASSSPGPVSYEQYF.